Listed here is a single T cell receptor beta chain. What it recognizes is unknown. This sample is part of a study of immune evolution from preneoplasia to lung adenocarcinoma. Study-level results: Normal lung had highest clonality; later lesions appeared denser, more diverse.

Produced via immunoSEQ multiplex PCR; TCRdb's table is partial and in-frame only. This sample carries roughly 40,000 clones, approximately 80% of them seen once, and the ten largest clones take about 4.3%. Germline loops: CDR1 LNHNV, CDR2 YYDKDF (reference sequence). V lost 5 bases to trimming and J lost 5 bases, with 15 bases between them. This CDR3 spans 15 amino acids. Sequencing was performed on FFPE invasive lung adenocarcinoma tissue. The chain links TRBV15 to TRBJ1-4; no reliable D call. This TCR was recovered from a person between 55 and 69 years old with lung adenocarcinoma. The CDR3 here is CATSRPGSLNEKLFF. CDR3 bases: TGTGCCACCAGCCGACCGGGCAGTCTGAATGAAAAACTGTTTTTT. The full variable domain, completed using reference TRBV15 and TRBJ1-4, is DAMVIQNPRYQVTQFGKPVTLSCSQTLNHNVMYWYQQKSSQAPKLLFHYYDKDFNNEADTPDNFQSRRPNTSFCFLDIRSPGLGDTAMYLCATSRPGSLNEKLFFGSGTQLSVL.